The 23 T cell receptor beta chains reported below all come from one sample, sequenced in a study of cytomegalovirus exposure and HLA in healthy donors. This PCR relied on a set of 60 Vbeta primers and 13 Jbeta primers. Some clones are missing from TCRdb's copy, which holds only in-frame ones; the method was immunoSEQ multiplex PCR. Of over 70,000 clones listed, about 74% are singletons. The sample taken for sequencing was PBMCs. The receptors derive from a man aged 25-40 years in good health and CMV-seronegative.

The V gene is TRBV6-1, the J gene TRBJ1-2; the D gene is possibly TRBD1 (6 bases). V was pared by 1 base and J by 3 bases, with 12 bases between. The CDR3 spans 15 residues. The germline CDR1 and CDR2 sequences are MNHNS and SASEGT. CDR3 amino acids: CASSEEWQGYYGYTF. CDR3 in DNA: TGTGCCAGCAGTGAAGAATGGCAGGGGTACTATGGCTACACCTTC.

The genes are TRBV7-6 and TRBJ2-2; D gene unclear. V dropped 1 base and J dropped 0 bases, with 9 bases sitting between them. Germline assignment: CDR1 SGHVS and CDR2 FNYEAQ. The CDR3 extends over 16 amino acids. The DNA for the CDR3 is TGTGCCAGCAGCTTAGTCGAGTCCTCGAACACCGGGGAGCTGTTTTTT. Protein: CASSLVESSNTGELFF.

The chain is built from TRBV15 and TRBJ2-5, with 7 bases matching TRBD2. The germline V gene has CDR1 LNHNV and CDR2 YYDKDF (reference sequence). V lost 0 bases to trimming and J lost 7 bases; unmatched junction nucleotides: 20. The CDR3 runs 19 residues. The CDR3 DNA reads TGTGCCACCAGCAGAGATCCCCCCAATTTCGCTAGCGGCTACGGGACCCAGTACTTC. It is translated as CATSRDPPNFASGYGTQYF.

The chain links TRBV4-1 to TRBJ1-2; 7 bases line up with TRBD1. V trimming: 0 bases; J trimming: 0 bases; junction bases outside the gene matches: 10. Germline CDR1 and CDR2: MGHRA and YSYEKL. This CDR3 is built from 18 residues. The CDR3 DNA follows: TGCGCCAGCAGCCAAGATCTTAGGAGGGGGCGTACTAACTATGGCTACACCTTC. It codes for CASSQDLRRGRTNYGYTF.

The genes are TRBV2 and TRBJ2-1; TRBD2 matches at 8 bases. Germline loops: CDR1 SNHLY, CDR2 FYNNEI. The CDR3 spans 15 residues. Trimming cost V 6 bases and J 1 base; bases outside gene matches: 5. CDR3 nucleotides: TGTGCCAGCAGAGCAACTAGCGGATCCTACAATGAGCAGTTCTTC. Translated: CASRATSGSYNEQFF.

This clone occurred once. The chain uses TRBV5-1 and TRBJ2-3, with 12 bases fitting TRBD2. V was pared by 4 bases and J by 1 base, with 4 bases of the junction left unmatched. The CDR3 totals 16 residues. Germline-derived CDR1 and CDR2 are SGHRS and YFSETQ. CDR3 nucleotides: TGCGCCAGCAGCCCGCGACTAGCGGGGGGCACAGATACGCAGTATTTT. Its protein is CASSPRLAGGTDTQYF. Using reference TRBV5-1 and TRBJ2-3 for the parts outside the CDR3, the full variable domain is KAGVTQTPRYLIKTRGQQVTLSCSPISGHRSVSWYQQTPGQGLQFLFEYFSETQRNKGNFPGRFSGRQFSNSRSEMNVSTLELGDSALYLCASSPRLAGGTDTQYFGPGTRLTVL.

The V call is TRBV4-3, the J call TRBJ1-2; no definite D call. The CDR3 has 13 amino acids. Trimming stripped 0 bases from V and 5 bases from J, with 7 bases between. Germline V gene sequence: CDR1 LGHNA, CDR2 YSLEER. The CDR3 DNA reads TGCGCCAGCAGCCAAGAGGCTGGTTATGGCTACACCTTC. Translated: CASSQEAGYGYTF.

The CDR3 region is CASSYSRQGVDYGYTF. The CDR3 DNA reads as TGTGCCAGCAGTTACTCCAGACAGGGAGTGGACTATGGCTACACCTTC. The chain employs TRBV6-5 and TRBJ1-2; the match to TRBD1 covers 7 bases. The CDR3 runs to 16 residues. The ends lost 0 bases at V and 3 bases at J; junction bases unmatched: 7. The V gene's germline CDR1 is MNHEY and CDR2 SVGAGI.

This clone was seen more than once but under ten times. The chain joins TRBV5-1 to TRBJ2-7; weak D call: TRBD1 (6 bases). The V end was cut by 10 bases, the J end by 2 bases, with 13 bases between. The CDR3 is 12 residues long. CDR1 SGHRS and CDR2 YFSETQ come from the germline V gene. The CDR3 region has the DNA TGCGCCTCCACGGACAGAGCCTACGAGCAGTACTTC. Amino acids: CASTDRAYEQYF.

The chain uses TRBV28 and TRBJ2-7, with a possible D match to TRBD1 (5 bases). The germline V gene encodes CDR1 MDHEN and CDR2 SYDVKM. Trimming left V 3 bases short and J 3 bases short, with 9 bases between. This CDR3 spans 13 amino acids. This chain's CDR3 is CASSFGHVYEQYF. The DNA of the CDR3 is TGTGCCAGCAGTTTCGGACATGTCTACGAGCAGTACTTC.

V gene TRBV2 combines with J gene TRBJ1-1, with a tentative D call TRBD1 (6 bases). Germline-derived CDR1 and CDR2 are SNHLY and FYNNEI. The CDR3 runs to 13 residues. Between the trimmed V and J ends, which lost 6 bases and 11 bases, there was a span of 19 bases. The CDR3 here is CASSQRYGGAAFF. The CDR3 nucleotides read TGTGCCAGCAGCCAACGGTATGGGGGCGCGGCTTTCTTT. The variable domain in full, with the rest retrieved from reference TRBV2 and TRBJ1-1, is EPEVTQTPSHQVTQMGQEVILRCVPISNHLYFYWYRQILGQKVEFLVSFYNNEISEKSEIFDDQFSVERPDGSNFTLKIRSTKLEDSAMYFCASSQRYGGAAFFGQGTRLTVV.

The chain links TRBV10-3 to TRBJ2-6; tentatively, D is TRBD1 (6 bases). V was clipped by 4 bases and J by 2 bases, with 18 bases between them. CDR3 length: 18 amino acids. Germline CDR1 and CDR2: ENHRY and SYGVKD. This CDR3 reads CAISGTGSLFPGANVLTF. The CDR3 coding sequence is TGTGCCATCAGTGGAACAGGGTCCTTGTTCCCTGGGGCCAACGTCCTGACTTTC.

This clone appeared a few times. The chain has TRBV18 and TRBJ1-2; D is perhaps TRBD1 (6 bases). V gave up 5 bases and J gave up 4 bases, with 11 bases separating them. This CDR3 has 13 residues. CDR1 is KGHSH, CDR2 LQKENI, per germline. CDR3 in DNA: TGTGCCAGCTCAGCGGACAGCATCTATGGCTACACCTTC. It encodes CASSADSIYGYTF.

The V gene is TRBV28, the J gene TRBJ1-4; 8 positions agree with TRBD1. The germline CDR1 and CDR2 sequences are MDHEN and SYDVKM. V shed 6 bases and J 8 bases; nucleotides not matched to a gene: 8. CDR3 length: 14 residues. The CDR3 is CASSQTGVWEKLFF. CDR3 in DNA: TGTGCCAGCAGCCAGACAGGGGTTTGGGAAAAACTGTTTTTT.

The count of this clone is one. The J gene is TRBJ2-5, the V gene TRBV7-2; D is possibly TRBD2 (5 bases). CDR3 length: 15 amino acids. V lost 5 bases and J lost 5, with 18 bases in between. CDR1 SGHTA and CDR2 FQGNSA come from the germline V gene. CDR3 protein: CASSPGLGRAETQYF. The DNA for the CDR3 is TGTGCCAGCAGCCCGGGTTTAGGGCGGGCGGAGACCCAGTACTTC.

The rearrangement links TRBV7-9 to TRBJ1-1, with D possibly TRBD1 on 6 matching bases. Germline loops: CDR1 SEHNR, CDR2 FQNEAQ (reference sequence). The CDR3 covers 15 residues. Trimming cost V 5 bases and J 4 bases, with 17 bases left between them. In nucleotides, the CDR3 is TGTGCCAGCAGCCCGTGGACAGACAAGGGCACTGAAGCTTTCTTT. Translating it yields CASSPWTDKGTEAFF.

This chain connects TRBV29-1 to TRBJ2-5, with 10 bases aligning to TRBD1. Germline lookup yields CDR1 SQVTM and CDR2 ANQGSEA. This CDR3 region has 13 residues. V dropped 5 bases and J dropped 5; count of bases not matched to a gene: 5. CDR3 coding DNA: TGCAGCGTTCGCCCGGGACAGGGGGAGACCCAGTACTTC. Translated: CSVRPGQGETQYF.

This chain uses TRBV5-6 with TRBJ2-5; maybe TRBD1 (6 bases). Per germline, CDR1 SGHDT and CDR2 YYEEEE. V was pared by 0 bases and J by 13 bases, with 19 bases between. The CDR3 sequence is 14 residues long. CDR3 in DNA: TGTGCCAGCAGCTTGGCCGGGACAAACGATCGGGGGTACTTC. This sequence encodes CASSLAGTNDRGYF.

CDR3 in DNA: TGTGCCAGCAGTGTACAGGGGCTCACTGAAGCTTTCTTT. This translates into CASSVQGLTEAFF. V is TRBV2 and J is TRBJ1-1, with 7 bases fitting TRBD1. Germline CDR1 SNHLY, CDR2 FYNNEI. Trimming at V came to 4 bases and at J to 4 bases, leaving 3 bases not matched to a gene. This CDR3 has 13 residues.

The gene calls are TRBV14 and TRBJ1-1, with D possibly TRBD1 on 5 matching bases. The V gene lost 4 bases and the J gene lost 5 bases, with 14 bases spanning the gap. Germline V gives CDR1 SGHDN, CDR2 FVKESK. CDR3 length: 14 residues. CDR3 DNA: TGTGCCAGCAGCCCAATTCGCCGGGGGACTGAAGCTTTCTTT. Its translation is CASSPIRRGTEAFF.

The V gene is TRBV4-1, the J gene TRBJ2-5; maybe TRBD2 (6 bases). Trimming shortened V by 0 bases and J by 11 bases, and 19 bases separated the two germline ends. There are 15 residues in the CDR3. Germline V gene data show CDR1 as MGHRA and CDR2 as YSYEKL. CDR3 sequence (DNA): TGCGCCAGCAGCCAAGAAGGGCGGGGACCCTGTGAGCAGTACTTC. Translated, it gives CASSQEGRGPCEQYF.

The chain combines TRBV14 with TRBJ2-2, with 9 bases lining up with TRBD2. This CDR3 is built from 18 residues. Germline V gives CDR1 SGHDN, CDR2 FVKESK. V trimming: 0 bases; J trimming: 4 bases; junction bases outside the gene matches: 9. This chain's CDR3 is CASSQEWAGTSITGELFF. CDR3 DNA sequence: TGTGCCAGCAGCCAAGAGTGGGCCGGGACTAGCATCACCGGGGAGCTGTTTTTT.

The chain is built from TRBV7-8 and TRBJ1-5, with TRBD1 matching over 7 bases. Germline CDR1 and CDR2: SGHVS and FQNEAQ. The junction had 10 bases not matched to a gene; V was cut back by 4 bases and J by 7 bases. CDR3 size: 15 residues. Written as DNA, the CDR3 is TGTGCCAGCAGCTCCCAGACAGGGTTGACCCAGCCCCAGCATTTT. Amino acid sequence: CASSSQTGLTQPQHF.